This TCR beta chain was identified in a study of cytomegalovirus exposure and HLA in healthy donors. Study results and limitations: What TCR beta sequences reportedly achieved was accurate prediction of HLA-A and HLA-B alleles in most subjects. A prior analysis recorded that most TCR beta V segments were productive about 87% or about 30% of the time. In a later analysis, several top co-occurrence clusters appeared linked to parvovirus B19, influenza, CMV and Epstein-Barr virus. The authors enumerated around 150 TCR beta chains as linked to cytomegalovirus.

Primers for the PCR totalled 60 Vbeta and 13 Jbeta. Assay: immunoSEQ multiplex PCR; the TCRdb copy retains only in-frame clones and omits some. The table has roughly 93,000 clones, around three quarters seen once. For this clone: Its cognate antigen is unknown.

J lost 1 base, V lost 5 bases, and 9 bases had no gene match. This CDR3 has 16 residues. Germline CDR1 SGHAT, CDR2 FQNNGV. The sequence came from a man aged 30 to 39 in good health and CMV-seronegative. Sequencing was done on a sample of PBMCs. The chain couples TRBV11-2 to TRBJ2-3; TRBD1 matches 7 bases. CDR3 residues: CASSLSGTARTDTQYF. CDR3 DNA sequence: TGTGCCAGCAGCCTCTCCGGGACAGCCCGCACAGATACGCAGTATTTT.